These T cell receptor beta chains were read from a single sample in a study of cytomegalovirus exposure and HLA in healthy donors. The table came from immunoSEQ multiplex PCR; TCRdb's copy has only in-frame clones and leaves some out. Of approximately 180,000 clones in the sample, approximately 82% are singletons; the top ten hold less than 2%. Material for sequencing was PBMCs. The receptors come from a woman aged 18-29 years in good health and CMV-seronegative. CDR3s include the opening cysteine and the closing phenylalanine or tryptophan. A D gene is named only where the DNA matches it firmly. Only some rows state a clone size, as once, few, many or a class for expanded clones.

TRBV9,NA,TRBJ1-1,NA,CASSVVVEGAFF,TGTGCCAGCAGCGTAGTCGTAGAGGGTGCTTTCTTT
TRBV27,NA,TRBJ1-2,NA,CASSRGSGYTF,TGTGCCAGCAGTAGAGGGAGCGGCTACACCTTC
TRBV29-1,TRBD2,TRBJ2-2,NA,CSALGTGGPGELFF,TGCAGCGCCCTGGGGACGGGAGGGCCCGGGGAGCTGTTTTTT
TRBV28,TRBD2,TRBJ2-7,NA,CASSLLGTSGSYEQYF,TGTGCCAGCAGTTTATTGGGGACTAGCGGCTCCTACGAGCAGTACTTC
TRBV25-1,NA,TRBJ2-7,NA,CASGSVNEQYF,TGTGCCAGCGGCAGCGTCAACGAGCAGTACTTC
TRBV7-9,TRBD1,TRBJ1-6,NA,CASSLAPGQGSPLHF,TGTGCCAGCAGCTTAGCCCCGGGACAGGGTTCACCCCTCCACTTT
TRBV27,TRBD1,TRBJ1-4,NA,CASRVDRLNEKLFF,TGTGCCAGCAGAGTGGACAGGTTAAATGAAAAACTGTTTTTT
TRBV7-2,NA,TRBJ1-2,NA,CASSLASPRDGYTF,TGTGCCAGCAGCTTAGCTTCCCCGAGGGATGGCTACACCTTC
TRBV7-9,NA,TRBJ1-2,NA,CASSLVGSVTYGYTF,TGTGCCAGCAGCTTAGTCGGCAGCGTTACCTATGGCTACACCTTC
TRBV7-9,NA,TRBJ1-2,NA,CASNVIGALGGGYTF,TGTGCCAGCAACGTAATCGGGGCCCTTGGGGGGGGCTACACCTTC
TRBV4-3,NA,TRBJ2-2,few,CASREQSYSNTGELFF,TGCGCCAGCCGGGAACAGAGCTACTCGAACACCGGGGAGCTGTTTTTT
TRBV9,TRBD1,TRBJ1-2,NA,CASSATGNYGYTF,TGTGCCAGCAGCGCGACAGGGAACTATGGCTACACCTTC
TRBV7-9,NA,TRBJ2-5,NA,CASRGGGTQYF,TGTGCCAGCCGAGGGGGTGGGACCCAGTACTTC
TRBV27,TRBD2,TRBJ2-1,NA,CASSSSSGGYNEQFF,TGTGCCAGCAGTTCCTCTAGCGGGGGGTACAATGAGCAGTTCTTC
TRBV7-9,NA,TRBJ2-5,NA,CASSFIGIQETQYF,TGTGCCAGCAGCTTTATCGGGATCCAAGAGACCCAGTACTTC
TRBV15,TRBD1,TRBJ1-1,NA,CATSRAGGTEAFF,TGTGCCACCAGCAGAGCAGGGGGGACTGAAGCTTTCTTT